These 5 T cell receptor beta chains were all obtained from the same sample, sequenced in a study of regulatory T cells in long-lasting Graves disease. Construction of TCR beta libraries relied on iRepertoire HTBI primers and on Arm-PCR targeting CDR3 regions. One entry per CDR3 protein, called by TCRdb with MiXCR from the multiplex PCR reads. The table lists some 220,000 distinct CDR3 sequences, around 20% of them singletons. Time point: newly diagnosed GD, antithyroid drugs for less than 3 months. After RNA was extracted from PBMCs, the TCR library was made from it. These data were also reused for a study on T cells in Graves' hyperthyroidism and ophthalmopathy.

The material was peripheral blood mononuclear cells (PBMCs), obtained at new diagnosis, from a patient treated with antithyroid drugs. Source of these receptors: a young woman with Graves disease.

This clonotype was recorded at least ten times. The chain uses TRBV30 and TRBJ2-3, with D possibly TRBD1 on 5 matching bases. The CDR3 spans 13 residues. Germline V gene lookup returns CDR1 GTSNPN and CDR2 SVGIG (reference sequence). The V and J ends lost 2 bases and 3 bases respectively, with 9 bases between them. The CDR3 loop is CAWSRQGTDTQYF. The CDR3 DNA reads as TGTGCCTGGAGTAGGCAGGGTACAGATACGCAGTATTTT.

This clonotype was observed at least ten times. A read error is possible here, since a much larger clone lies one base away. This chain uses TRBV2 with TRBJ1-4, with D perhaps matching TRBD1 (6 bases). The CDR3 is 15 amino acids. Per germline, CDR1 SNHLY and CDR2 FYNNEI. In DNA form, the CDR3 reads TGTCCCAGCAGGGAAAAGGGGGGCGCTAATGAAAAACTGTTTTTT. Amino acid sequence: CPSREKGGANEKLFF. Full variable domain (rest looked up from reference TRBV2 and TRBJ1-4): EPEVTQTPSHQVTQMGQEVILRCVPISNHLYFYWYRQILGQKVEFLVSFYNNEISEKSEIFDDQFSVERPDGSNFTLKIRSTKLEDSAMYFCPSREKGGANEKLFFGSGTQLSVL.

At least ten counts were recorded for this clonotype. This rearrangement joins TRBV15 to TRBJ1-2, with D uncertain. This CDR3 comprises 18 residues. With 0 bases removed from V and 3 bases from J, the gap between germline ends came to 20 bases. CDR1 and CDR2 (germline): LNHNV, YYDKDF (reference sequence). The CDR3 reads CATSRDSETAISDYGYTF. The CDR3 DNA is TGTGCCACCAGCAGAGATTCAGAGACGGCGATTTCGGACTATGGCTACACCTTC.

There are many counts of this clonotype. The rearrangement links TRBV10-2 to TRBJ2-7; the D gene is possibly TRBD1 (5 bases). Trimming cost V 10 bases and J 1 base, with 14 bases left between them. CDR3 size: 13 residues. Germline lookup yields CDR1 WSHSY and CDR2 SAAADI. The CDR3 loop is CATQQGKSYEQYF. The CDR3 DNA reads as TGCGCCACACAGCAGGGAAAATCCTACGAGCAGTACTTC.

The chain recombines TRBV11-2 with TRBJ1-1, with 7 bases matching TRBD1. The V gene end was trimmed by 6 bases and the J gene end by 0 bases; junction bases not matched to a gene: 10. Germline CDR1 and CDR2: SGHAT and FQNNGV. The CDR3 contains 16 residues. The CDR3: CASSQRTGPMNTEAFF. The CDR3 DNA follows: TGTGCCAGCAGTCAACGGACAGGACCCATGAACACTGAAGCTTTCTTT.